This TCR beta chain was identified during a study of tumor and adjacent non-tumor tissue in lung cancer. Background on the study: On average, productive TCRbeta reads reached about 4.4 million per sample.

The study's findings and limits: Tumor repertoires had a smaller top 100 clone share than normal lung. TCR diversity was significantly greater in tumor than normal lung tissue.

As to this clonotype: Its antigen remains unidentified. Germline is not matched at one junction end, which may reflect a read error.

This sample's RNA came from whole unsorted tissue. Chemotherapy-naive patients with new lung cancer underwent thoracic surgery in China, August–November 2014. A modified ARM-PCR protocol with three rounds of nested PCR amplified TCRbeta. TCRdb re-derived calls from the multiplex PCR reads in MiXCR, one entry per CDR3 protein. In the table there are about 120,000 distinct CDR3 sequences, nearly 85% of which are singletons. This clonotype was sampled from a man in his 70s with non-small cell lung cancer. The sequencing input was lung tumor tissue.

CDR3 sequence: CASSPPCTEYEQYF. The CDR3 DNA reads as TGTGCGAGCAGTCCTCCGTGTACCGAATACGAGCAGTACTTC. This sequence joins TRBV28 and TRBJ2-7, with D unclear. This CDR3 is 14 amino acids long. Per the germline V gene, CDR1 is MDHEN and CDR2 is SYDVKM.